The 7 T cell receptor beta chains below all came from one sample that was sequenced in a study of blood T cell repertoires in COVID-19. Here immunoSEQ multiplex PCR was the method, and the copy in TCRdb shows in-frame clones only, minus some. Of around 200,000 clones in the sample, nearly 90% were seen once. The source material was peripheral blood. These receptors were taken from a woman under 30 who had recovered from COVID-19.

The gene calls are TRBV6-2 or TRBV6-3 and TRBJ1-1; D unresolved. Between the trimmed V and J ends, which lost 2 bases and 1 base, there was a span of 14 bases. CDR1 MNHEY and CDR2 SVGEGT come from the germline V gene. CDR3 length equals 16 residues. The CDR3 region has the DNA TGTGCCAGCAGTTACCGGAGAACGGGAAAGAACACTGAAGCTTTCTTT. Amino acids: CASSYRRTGKNTEAFF.

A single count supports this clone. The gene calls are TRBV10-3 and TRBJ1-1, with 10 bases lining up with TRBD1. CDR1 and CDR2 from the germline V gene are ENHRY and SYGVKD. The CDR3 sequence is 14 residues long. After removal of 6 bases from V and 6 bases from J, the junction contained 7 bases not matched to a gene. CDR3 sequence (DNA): TGTGCCATCAGCGAGCCGGGACAGGGGTCTGAAGCTTTCTTT. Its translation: CAISEPGQGSEAFF.

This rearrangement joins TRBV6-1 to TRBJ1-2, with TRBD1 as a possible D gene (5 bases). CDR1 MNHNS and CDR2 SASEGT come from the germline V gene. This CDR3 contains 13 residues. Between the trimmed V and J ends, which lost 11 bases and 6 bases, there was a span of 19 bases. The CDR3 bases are TGTGCCGGGCGGGACTTAATGTTGGATGGCTACACCTTC. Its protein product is CAGRDLMLDGYTF.

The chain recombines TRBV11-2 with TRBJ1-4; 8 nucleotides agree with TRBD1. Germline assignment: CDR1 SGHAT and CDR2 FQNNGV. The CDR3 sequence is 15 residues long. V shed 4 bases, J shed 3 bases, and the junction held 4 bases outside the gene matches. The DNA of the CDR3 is TGTGCCAGCAGCTCCCAGGGGGCCCCTAATGAAAAACTGTTTTTT. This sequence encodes CASSSQGAPNEKLFF.

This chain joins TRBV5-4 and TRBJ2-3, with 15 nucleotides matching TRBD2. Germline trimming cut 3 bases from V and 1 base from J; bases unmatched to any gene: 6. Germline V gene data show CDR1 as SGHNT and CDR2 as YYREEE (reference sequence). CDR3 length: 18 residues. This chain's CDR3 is CASSWGLAGGGGTDTQYF. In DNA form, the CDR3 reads TGTGCCAGCAGCTGGGGACTAGCGGGAGGAGGGGGCACAGATACGCAGTATTTT.

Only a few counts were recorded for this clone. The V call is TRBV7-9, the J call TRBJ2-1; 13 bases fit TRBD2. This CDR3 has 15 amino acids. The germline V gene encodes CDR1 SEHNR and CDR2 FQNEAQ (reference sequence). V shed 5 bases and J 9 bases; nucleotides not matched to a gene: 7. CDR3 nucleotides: TGTGCCAGCAGCGATCAAGGACTAGCGGGAGTTGAGCAGTTCTTC. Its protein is CASSDQGLAGVEQFF.

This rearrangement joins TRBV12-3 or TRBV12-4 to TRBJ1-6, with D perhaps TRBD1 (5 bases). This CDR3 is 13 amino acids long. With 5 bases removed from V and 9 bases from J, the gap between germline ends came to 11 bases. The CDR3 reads CASSVRGGSPLHF. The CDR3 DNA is TGTGCCAGCAGTGTTAGGGGCGGTTCACCCCTCCACTTT.